These 28 T cell receptor beta chains were all obtained from the same sample, sequenced in a study of T cell repertoires and leukemia-associated antigens. These receptors are not linked to any known antigen. TCRdb called the 5' RACE reads again in MiXCR, with one record for every CDR3 protein. The sample has 11,000 or so distinct CDR3 sequences; 35% to 45% are singletons. Sequencing was done on a sample of CD3+ T cells sorted from blood and cultured. These receptors were collected from a female donor in good health.

The V and J genes are TRBV18 and TRBJ1-5; TRBD1 is a possible D gene (5 bases). V lost 5 bases and J lost 0, with 8 bases in between. This CDR3 contains 14 residues. Germline V gives CDR1 KGHSH, CDR2 LQKENI. CDR3 loop: CASSAGHSNQPQHF. CDR3 bases: TGTGCCAGCTCAGCCGGACATAGCAATCAGCCCCAGCATTTT.

The J gene is TRBJ2-1, the V gene TRBV12-3 or TRBV12-4; possible D gene TRBD2, 5 bases. This CDR3 is 12 amino acids long. The V end was cut by 5 bases, the J end by 8 bases, with 10 bases between. The CDR3 reads CASSRAGDEQFF. CDR3 bases: TGTGCCAGCAGTCGGGCCGGGGATGAGCAGTTCTTC.

V gene TRBV5-5 combines with J gene TRBJ1-1, with D possibly matching TRBD1 (6 bases). Between the trimmed V and J ends, which lost 0 bases and 1 base, there was a span of 10 bases. Germline V gives CDR1 SGHKS, CDR2 YYEKEE (reference sequence). The CDR3 has 15 residues. CDR3 DNA sequence: TGTGCCAGCAGCTTGGCCTCGGGGGCGAACACTGAAGCTTTCTTT. Its protein product is CASSLASGANTEAFF.

This rearrangement joins TRBV18 to TRBJ2-1, with 11 bases aligning to TRBD2. Germline V gene data show CDR1 as KGHSH and CDR2 as LQKENI. Trimming took 0 bases from V and 1 from J; bases not matched to a gene: 5. The CDR3 totals 18 residues. In DNA form, the CDR3 reads TGTGCCAGCTCACCACCCACTAGCGGGAGTCGATCCTACAATGAGCAGTTCTTC. Translation: CASSPPTSGSRSYNEQFF.

In its sample, this clonotype was seen many times. V gene TRBV28 combines with J gene TRBJ2-1; D ambiguous. Per germline, CDR1 MDHEN and CDR2 SYDVKM. The CDR3 runs 12 residues. Trimming took 6 bases from V and 7 from J, leaving 10 bases between them. CDR3 region: CASRQMVNEQFF. In DNA, the CDR3 is TGTGCCAGCAGACAAATGGTAAATGAGCAGTTCTTC.

In regard to this clonotype: One end of the junction varies from germline; a read error may be responsible. The chain couples TRBV4-1 to TRBJ2-7; D unresolved. Germline V gene sequence: CDR1 MGHRA, CDR2 YSYEKL. This CDR3 region has 14 residues. CDR3 DNA: TGCGCCAGCGGCCAGGTCGGCAGTAGACACGAGCAGTACTTC. The encoded protein is CASGQVGSRHEQYF.

This clonotype was observed many times. DNA for the CDR3: TGTGCCAGCAGCCCATGGACGGAAGTCCGAGAGACCCAGTACTTC. It yields the protein CASSPWTEVRETQYF. The chain links TRBV5-4 to TRBJ2-5; D is uncertain. The V and J ends lost 4 bases and 4 bases respectively, with 17 bases between them. The CDR3 has 15 residues. Germline values: CDR1 SGHNT, CDR2 YYREEE (reference sequence).

The V gene is TRBV12-5, the J gene TRBJ2-1; D unresolved. This CDR3 spans 13 amino acids. The V gene's germline CDR1 is LGHNT and CDR2 FRNRAP. V lost 5 bases, J lost 6 bases, and 11 bases lay in between. CDR3 in DNA: TGTGCTAGTGGTCCCGCCGGGTTCAATGAGCAGTTCTTC. It specifies CASGPAGFNEQFF.

The J gene is TRBJ1-2, the V gene TRBV7-2; D uncertain. Trimming took 3 bases from V and 4 from J, leaving 6 bases between them. The CDR3 extends over 12 amino acids. Per germline, CDR1 SGHTA and CDR2 FQGNSA. DNA for the CDR3: TGTGCCAGCAGCTTCCGGGGCTATGGCTACACCTTC. It encodes CASSFRGYGYTF.

This clonotype is medium-sized (0.01 to 0.1%). The chain has TRBV24-1 and TRBJ2-2, with 13 positions matching TRBD2. This CDR3 has 17 residues. Germline CDR1 is KGHDR and CDR2 is SFDVKD. Unmatched junction bases numbered 6, after V lost 6 bases and J lost 3 bases. For the CDR3, the DNA is TGTGCCACCAGTCGGACTAGCGGGAGTCGGGACACCGGGGAGCTGTTTTTT. This translates into CATSRTSGSRDTGELFF.

This clonotype has ten or more counts. V is TRBV7-9 and J is TRBJ1-2; no clear D. The CDR3 has 14 residues. V lost 1 base to trimming and J lost 4 bases, with 10 bases between them. Germline CDR1 reads SEHNR; CDR2 reads FQNEAQ (reference sequence). CDR3 loop: CASSLGQRSYGYTF. The DNA for the CDR3 is TGTGCCAGCAGCTTAGGGCAGCGAAGCTATGGCTACACCTTC.

This clonotype was seen only a few times. At one end, the junction sequence differs from germline, possibly due to a read error. V is TRBV11-2 and J is TRBJ2-5; 11 bases fit TRBD2. CDR1 and CDR2 from the germline V gene are SGHAT and FQNNGV. The CDR3 extends over 15 amino acids. The CDR3 reads CANSLVLAGVETQHF. The CDR3 nucleotides are TGTGCCAACAGCTTAGTACTAGCGGGAGTGGAGACCCAGCACTTC. Based on the CDR3 plus reference TRBV11-2 and TRBJ2-5, the full variable domain is EAGVAQSPRYKIIEKRQSVAFWCNPISGHATLYWYQQILGQGPKLLIQFQNNGVVDDSQLPKDRFSAERLKGVDSTLKIQPAKLEDSAVYLCANSLVLAGVETQHFGPGTRLLVL.

The chain is built from TRBV9 and TRBJ1-4, with D perhaps TRBD1 (5 bases). V was clipped by 2 bases and J by 2 bases, with 16 bases between them. CDR3 length equals 17 residues. Germline V gene data show CDR1 as SGDLS and CDR2 as YYNGEE. CDR3: CASSVRSGGSTNEKLFF. The CDR3 DNA follows: TGTGCCAGCAGCGTCCGTAGTGGGGGATCGACTAATGAAAAACTGTTTTTT.

A single count supports this clonotype. V and J are TRBV27 and TRBJ2-1; TRBD2 agrees at 13 bases. Germline loops: CDR1 MNHEY, CDR2 SMNVEV (reference sequence). V was clipped by 7 bases and J by 9 bases; unmatched bases: 9. The CDR3 runs to 15 residues. The DNA of the CDR3 is TGTGCCAGCAAGACACTAGCGGGAGGGCCGGGTGAGCAGTTCTTC. Translating gives CASKTLAGGPGEQFF.

On this clonotype itself: Germline is not matched at one junction end, which may reflect a read error. The chain couples TRBV7-7 to TRBJ2-7; D may be TRBD1 or TRBD2 (5 bases each). The CDR3 contains 8 residues. CDR1 and CDR2 (germline): SSHAT, FNYEAQ (reference sequence). CDR3 sequence reads: CASSLGDF. The CDR3 DNA sequence: TGTGCTAGCAGCTTGGGGGACTTC.

The table lists this clonotype with a count of one. The junction does not match germline at one end; this may be a read error. V usage is TRBV10-3 and J usage is TRBJ1-5, with 9 bases aligning to TRBD1. CDR3 length equals 13 residues. CDR1 ENHRY and CDR2 SYGVKD come from the germline V gene. CDR3 DNA: TGTGCCATCAGTGTGGACAGGGGTCAGCCCCAGCACTTT. This encodes CAISVDRGQPQHF.

On this clonotype: One end of the junction fails to match germline, which may point to a read error. The genes are TRBV4-2 and TRBJ2-3; D is perhaps TRBD1 or TRBD2 (5 bases each). The CDR3 covers 17 residues. Germline values: CDR1 LGHNA, CDR2 YNFKEQ. The CDR3: CASSHRDRQGSTDTQYF. The DNA of the CDR3 is TGTGCCAGCAGCCACCGGGACCGTCAAGGTAGCACAGACACGCAGTATTTT.

Turning to this clonotype: One junction end does not reproduce the germline sequence, and a read error may be involved. V usage is TRBV20-1 and J usage is TRBJ1-1, with D perhaps TRBD1 (6 bases). There are 14 residues in the CDR3. Germline V gene data show CDR1 as DFQATT and CDR2 as SNEGSKA (reference sequence). Here the CDR3 reads CSVRDLMGDTEAFF. CDR3 in DNA: TGCAGTGTTAGAGACTTAATGGGGGACACTGAAGCCTTCTTT.

This clonotype came up many times. The chain recombines TRBV18 with TRBJ2-3; no reliable D call. Germline CDR1 is KGHSH and CDR2 is LQKENI. V lost 4 bases to trimming and J lost 0 bases, with 5 bases between them. The CDR3 is 13 residues long. The CDR3 sequence: CASSLDSTDTQYF. The CDR3, as DNA: TGTGCCAGCTCACTCGACAGCACAGATACGCAGTATTTT.

This clonotype was observed a handful of times. The rearrangement links TRBV6-4 to TRBJ2-6; the D is unclear. The CDR3 is made up of 15 amino acids. Germline CDR1 is MRHNA and CDR2 is SNTAGT. The V gene lost 0 bases and the J gene lost 0 bases, with 3 bases spanning the gap. CDR3 sequence (DNA): TGTGCCAGCAGTGACTCGATCTCTGGGGCCAACGTCCTGACTTTC. Protein: CASSDSISGANVLTF.

The rearrangement uses TRBV4-2 and TRBJ1-6, with TRBD1 matching over 9 bases. The junction had 26 bases not matched to a gene; V was cut back by 1 base and J by 10 bases. Germline loops: CDR1 LGHNA, CDR2 YNFKEQ. The CDR3 runs 22 residues. CDR3 nucleotides: TGTGCCAGCAGCCAAGGCGGACGTGGGACAGGGTCAGGGGAGCCACCGTTCTCACCCCTCCACTTT. It encodes CASSQGGRGTGSGEPPFSPLHF.

The chain couples TRBV29-1 to TRBJ2-1, with 9 bases lining up with TRBD2. This CDR3 is 15 amino acids long. With 3 bases clipped from V and 4 bases from J, the junction kept 7 bases outside the gene matches. CDR1 is SQVTM, CDR2 ANQGSEA, per germline. The CDR3 here is CSVEGLALRYNEQFF. The CDR3 region has the DNA TGCAGCGTTGAGGGACTAGCCCTGAGATACAATGAGCAGTTCTTC.

In the case of this clonotype: Since the CDR3 does not end with the conserved phenylalanine or tryptophan, this likely comes from a read error. The DNA is left out, because the CDR3 cannot be placed on it with certainty; the CDR3 is given as TCRdb lists it. This sequence joins TRBV12-3 or TRBV12-4 and TRBJ1-2. The CDR3 is 12 amino acids long, termini counted. The CDR3 sequence: CASSFGPLGHTL.

On this clonotype itself: A junction boundary mismatches the germline segment, possibly from a read error. V and J are TRBV5-1 and TRBJ2-1; 11 bases fit TRBD1. The germline V gene has CDR1 SGHRS and CDR2 YFSETQ. This CDR3 has 15 amino acids. DNA for the CDR3: TGCGCCAGCGGCTTGTCGGGACAGGGGGGCAATGAGCAGTTCTTC. Translated: CASGLSGQGGNEQFF.

As regards this clonotype: Germline is not matched at one junction end, which may reflect a read error. This rearrangement joins TRBV5-1 to TRBJ1-1; D is unresolved. CDR1 is SGHRS and CDR2 is YFSETQ in the germline V gene. This CDR3 comprises 14 residues. For the CDR3, the DNA is TGCGCCAGCAGCTTGGCCGGAGCAAACACTGAAGCTCTCTTT. Translated: CASSLAGANTEALF. Complete variable domain (other parts from reference TRBV5-1 and TRBJ1-1): KAGVTQTPRYLIKTRGQQVTLSCSPISGHRSVSWYQQTPGQGLQFLFEYFSETQRNKGNFPGRFSGRQFSNSRSEMNVSTLELGDSALYLCASSLAGANTEALFGQGTRLTVV.

This clonotype has just a few counts. The V gene is TRBV21-1, the J gene TRBJ2-4; the table assigns TRBD1, which was not confirmed against the DNA. TRBV21-1 is reported as a pseudogene. This CDR3 has 22 residues. The DNA for the CDR3 is TGTGCCAGCAGCAAAGGTGTCACCATAAGAAGGGGGCTATTGAATACCAAAAACATTCAGTACTTC. Its translation is CASSKGVTIRRGLLNTKNIQYF.

The gene calls are TRBV5-1 and TRBJ2-1; D call uncertain. This CDR3 has 15 residues. Trimming left V 5 bases short and J 8 bases short, with 20 bases between. The germline V gene has CDR1 SGHRS and CDR2 YFSETQ. CDR3 protein: CASRTGSPGYDEQFF. The DNA of the CDR3 is TGCGCCAGCAGGACCGGGTCCCCAGGATACGATGAGCAGTTCTTC.

CDR3 loop: CASSVGSRQETQYF. Here the CDR3 DNA reads TGTGCCAGCAGCGTAGGGAGCAGACAAGAGACCCAGTACTTC. The chain has TRBV9 and TRBJ2-5; D is undetermined. The CDR3 extends over 14 amino acids. V shed 0 bases and J shed 2 bases, with 8 bases lying between them. Germline-derived CDR1 and CDR2 are SGDLS and YYNGEE.